This entry concerns a single T cell receptor beta chain. The CDR3 loop spans 13 amino acids. V was pared by 4 bases and J by 5 bases, with 11 bases between. Germline CDR1 and CDR2: SGHRS and YFSETQ. The sample is drawn from a study of blood T cell repertoires in COVID-19. Study-level background: The origin of the acute and convalescent COVID-19 samples was the United States, Italy and Spain.

As processed by the authors: The assay estimated nucleated cells by amplifying reference gene primers. Using immunoSEQ multiplex PCR, the repertoire was profiled, and TCRdb retains in-frame clones only, with some absent. From that table come the V and J calls and clone size; the DNA was used to work out D and trimming. The sample holds some 140,000 clones, roughly 72% seen once. Sequencing input: peripheral blood. The receptor was derived from a human donor in a cohort sampled during active COVID-19. This chain connects TRBV5-1 to TRBJ2-3; D uncertain. The CDR3 coding sequence is TGCGCCAGCAGCCCCGAGTATGGAGATACGCAGTATTTT. Protein product: CASSPEYGDTQYF.